This entry is about one T cell receptor (beta chain). Its specificity is unknown. The CDR3 does not close with the conserved phenylalanine or tryptophan, likely indicating a read error. The germline CDR1 and CDR2 sequences are DFQATT and SNEGSKA (reference sequence). This CDR3 is built from 14 residues. V dropped 2 bases and J dropped 4 bases, with 12 bases sitting between them. The sample comes from a study of early T cells in non-severe SARS-CoV-2 infection. Study-level background: Chains were not paired, and sequencing was done on bulk RNA from unsorted whole blood.

Study results and limitations: CD4 and private specificities were missed by VDJdb matching, which favored anti-spike CD8 responses.

Each cDNA molecule carried a unique molecular identifier. TCRdb re-derived calls from the 5' RACE reads in MiXCR, one entry per CDR3 protein. The data contain roughly 110,000 distinct CDR3 sequences, 8.5% to 14% of them singletons. The receptor's source is an adult who was a healthcare worker with PCR-confirmed SARS-CoV-2 infection or an uninfected control (not recorded which). The rearrangement uses TRBV20-1 and TRBJ2-1; D is perhaps TRBD2 (6 bases). The sample consisted of whole blood. The CDR3 sequence is CSARRLASYNEQFL. The CDR3 coding sequence is TGCAGTGCTAGAAGGCTAGCGTCTTACAATGAGCAGTTCTTA.